These T cell receptor beta chains were read from a single sample in a study of shared clonotypes between healthy human individuals. The data were produced by immunoSEQ multiplex PCR, yet TCRdb's version contains in-frame clones alone and is incomplete. In the table there are around 700,000 clones, approximately 74% of which are singletons. Source material: memory CD4+ T cells sorted from blood. These receptors originate from a woman aged 25 to 39 in good health. Each CDR3 is given with its conserved first and last residue. A D gene is named only where the DNA matches it firmly. Some rows have no size entry. The others give once, few or many, or a class for an expanded clone.

size: once
V: TRBV5-1
J: TRBJ2-3
D: TRBD2
DNA: TGCGCCAGCAGCCTGCGGGTAGCGGGAGCGGGAGATACGCAGTATTTT
CDR3: CASSLRVAGAGDTQYF

size: .
V: TRBV7-6
J: TRBJ2-7
D: .
DNA: TGTGCCAGCAGCTCATTAAGGGGCAACGAGCAGTACTTC
CDR3: CASSSLRGNEQYF

size: .
V: TRBV7-2
J: TRBJ1-4
D: .
DNA: TGTGCCAGCAGCTTAGCAGGCAGGGAGGGAGAAAAACTGTTTTTT
CDR3: CASSLAGREGEKLFF

size: .
V: TRBV13
J: TRBJ1-1
D: TRBD1
DNA: TGTGCCAGCAGCCCCCGACAGGGGCTAGGGGCTTTCTTT
CDR3: CASSPRQGLGAFF

size: .
V: TRBV21-1
J: TRBJ2-3
D: .
DNA: TGTGCCAGCAGCGAAAAAGGGCCCGGACCAGGGCTACAGGGACGGGAGGACGATACGCAGTATTTT
CDR3: CASSEKGPGPGLQGREDDTQYF

size: .
V: TRBV10-3
J: TRBJ2-3
D: TRBD1
DNA: TGTGCCATCAGCGGGACAGCCTTCACAGATACGCAGTATTTT
CDR3: CAISGTAFTDTQYF

size: .
V: TRBV7-9
J: TRBJ2-7
D: TRBD1
DNA: TGTGCCAGCAGCCCATCAACGGGACAGAGTCACGAGCAGTACTTC
CDR3: CASSPSTGQSHEQYF

size: .
V: TRBV7-3
J: TRBJ2-5
D: .
DNA: TGTGCCAGCAGCCCGGACAGTCAAGAGACCCAGTACTTC
CDR3: CASSPDSQETQYF

size: .
V: TRBV10-2
J: TRBJ2-3
D: .
DNA: TGCGCCAGCAGTGAGTCAAGGACTACCGGGGGTACGCAGTATTTT
CDR3: CASSESRTTGGTQYF

size: few
V: TRBV7-9
J: TRBJ1-5
D: .
DNA: TGTGCCAGCAGCCCCAACGAGGATCAGCCCCAGCATTTT
CDR3: CASSPNEDQPQHF

size: .
V: TRBV10-3
J: TRBJ2-7
D: .
DNA: TGTGCCATCAGCAAAAGCCCAGAGGGGTCGGGCTACGAGCAGTACTTC
CDR3: CAISKSPEGSGYEQYF

size: .
V: TRBV5-1
J: TRBJ2-3
D: .
DNA: TGCGCCAGCAGCGCGGGGACCCTCACAGATACGCAGTATTTT
CDR3: CASSAGTLTDTQYF

size: few
V: TRBV15
J: TRBJ2-1
D: .
DNA: TGTGCCACCAGCCGACTGGACGGGGCCGCCCGTAGGGAGCAGTTCTTC
CDR3: CATSRLDGAARREQFF

size: .
V: TRBV7-9
J: TRBJ2-1
D: TRBD1
DNA: TGTGCCAGCAGCTTATTGGTAGCGCAGGGGGAACGTGAGCAGTTCTTC
CDR3: CASSLLVAQGEREQFF

size: few
V: TRBV5-4
J: TRBJ2-1
D: .
DNA: TGTGCCAGCAGCTTGAAGGGGGGCATTGAGCAGTTCTTC
CDR3: CASSLKGGIEQFF

size: .
V: TRBV5-1
J: TRBJ2-7
D: .
DNA: TGCGCCAGCACGGAGGGGTCAGGTTCTATCCGGGAGCAGTACTTC
CDR3: CASTEGSGSIREQYF

size: once
V: TRBV10-2
J: TRBJ2-7
D: .
DNA: TGCGCCACAGAGGGACCCCTCGACGACGAGCAGTACTTC
CDR3: CATEGPLDDEQYF

size: .
V: TRBV28
J: TRBJ1-3
D: .
DNA: TGTGCCAGTTTAAAGGGTCGGGGACTGAACACCATATATTTT
CDR3: CASLKGRGLNTIYF

size: .
V: TRBV11-3
J: TRBJ2-1
D: .
DNA: TGTGCCAGCAGCCGCGACCCAGGGAATGAGCAGTTCTTC
CDR3: CASSRDPGNEQFF

size: .
V: TRBV5-1
J: TRBJ1-1
D: .
DNA: TGCGCCAGCAGCGGGGGTGGACAGATGAACACTGAAGCTTTCTTT
CDR3: CASSGGGQMNTEAFF

size: few
V: TRBV11-3
J: TRBJ2-3
D: .
DNA: TGTGCCAGCAGCTTAGGGTTACCTACAGATACGCAGTATTTT
CDR3: CASSLGLPTDTQYF

size: .
V: TRBV11-2
J: TRBJ2-1
D: TRBD2
DNA: TGTGCCAGCAGACTAGCGGGGGAATACAATGAGCAGTTCTTC
CDR3: CASRLAGEYNEQFF